This T cell receptor (beta chain) appears in the sequencing data of a study of blood T cell repertoires in COVID-19. Study in general: T cells, B-cell-depleted T cells, or PBMCs supplied cDNA or gDNA.

Clones were sequenced by immunoSEQ multiplex PCR, and TCRdb holds only the in-frame ones, with some missing. This sample carries approximately 390,000 clones, approximately 87% of them seen once, and the ten largest clones take roughly 10%. The age range of participants was about 18 to 100 years, with residence in about two dozen US areas. After removal of 4 bases from V and 6 bases from J, the junction contained 14 bases not matched to a gene. Per the germline V gene, CDR1 is SGDLS and CDR2 is YYNGEE. This CDR3 region has 16 residues. V gene TRBV9 combines with J gene TRBJ2-7; 9 positions agree with TRBD1. The specimen sequenced was PBMCs or T cells enriched from blood (not recorded which). The sequence came from a woman aged 50 to 60 who had recovered from COVID-19. The DNA of the CDR3 is TGTGCCAGCAGCCGCCGGGGGGACAGGGTGGATGGCGAGCAGTACTTC. It is translated as CASSRRGDRVDGEQYF.